This is a list of T cell receptor beta chains from one sample in a study of shared clonotypes between healthy human individuals. TCRdb's table, derived via immunoSEQ multiplex PCR, lists solely in-frame clones and lacks some. The sample lists nearly 1 million clones, approximately 80% occurring once. Sequencing was done on a sample of memory CD4+ T cells sorted from blood. All receptors come from a man aged 18 to 29 in good health. CDR3s include the opening cysteine and the closing phenylalanine or tryptophan.

V gene	J gene	CDR3 protein
TRBV10-3	TRBJ2-1	CATGVPGNEQFF
TRBV5-4	TRBJ2-2	CASSLEGTALTGELFF
TRBV2	TRBJ2-3	CASGTPPDTQYF
TRBV19	TRBJ2-3	CASSSYLAQSPQYF
TRBV19	TRBJ1-5	CASSVGQLGQPQHF
TRBV11-2	TRBJ1-2	CASSSRTGPYGYTF
TRBV16	TRBJ2-1	CASSQTTGTKEFF
TRBV4-2	TRBJ1-3	CASSQPGQVSGNTIYF
TRBV4-1	TRBJ2-3	CASSQEAGTDTQYF
TRBV9	TRBJ2-5	CASSPGVAGPSMAQYF
TRBV18	TRBJ2-5	CASSEGGARETQYF
TRBV6-5	TRBJ1-2	CASSGTASYGYTF
TRBV5-1	NA	CASSGGLAGVEQYF
TRBV15	TRBJ2-7	CATSSGGSSYEQYF
TRBV11-3	TRBJ2-3	CASSLDGRLAGADTQYF